The rows below give T cell receptor beta chains drawn from one sample of a study of regulatory T cells in long-lasting Graves disease. TCRdb re-analysed the multiplex PCR reads in MiXCR, keeping a single row per CDR3 protein. The sample gives more than 300,000 distinct CDR3 sequences, under 20% of which show up once; 20% is in the top ten. These data also formed part of another study, on T cells in Graves' hyperthyroidism and ophthalmopathy.

The sample consisted of peripheral blood mononuclear cells (PBMCs), taken at new diagnosis, from a patient treated with antithyroid drugs. The receptors were gathered from a young woman with Graves disease. Both conserved end residues are part of each CDR3. Fields, in order: J gene, D gene, V gene, clone size, CDR3 DNA, CDR3 protein. The D gene is left open where the match is weak. Rows give clone size only sometimes, using once, few, many, or a class for an expanded clone.

>TRBJ2-3|TRBD1|TRBV20-1|many
TGCAGTGCAGGGGGCCGGGACAGGGGCACAGATACGCAGTATTTT
CSAGGRDRGTDTQYF
>TRBJ2-5|TRBD2|TRBV18|many
TGTGCCAGCTCACCACCCCGAGGAAGCGGGGACCAAGAGACCCAGTACTTC
CASSPPRGSGDQETQYF
>TRBJ2-7|.|TRBV2|.
TGTGCCAGCACCAAAAACTCAATCTACGAGCAGTACTTC
CASTKNSIYEQYF
>TRBJ2-1|.|TRBV6-1|many
TGTGCCAGCAGTGAAGTCCGCAATGAGCAGTTCTTC
CASSEVRNEQFF
>TRBJ2-1|TRBD1|TRBV15|many
TGTGCCACCAGCAGAGATCTCTTGACAGGGAGTGAGCAGTTCTTC
CATSRDLLTGSEQFF
>TRBJ2-3|.|TRBV30|many
TGTGCCTGGAGTACGGGGATCACAGATACGCAGTATTTT
CAWSTGITDTQYF
>TRBJ1-4|.|TRBV2|.
TGTGCCAGCAGTGAAGGACCGGGACGGGGGGTCGAAAAACTGTTTTTT
CASSEGPGRGVEKLFF
>TRBJ2-1|.|TRBV20-1|many
TGCAGTGCTAGATTCGGAGCAGGACTGTACAATGAGCAGTTCTTC
CSARFGAGLYNEQFF
>TRBJ2-7|TRBD1|TRBV12-3/TRBV12-4|many
TGTGCCAGCAGTATACCCGGACAGGTCTACGAGCAGTACTTC
CASSIPGQVYEQYF
>TRBJ1-5|TRBD1|TRBV30|.
TGTGCCTGGAGTGTACACCCCACAGGGGTCAATCAGCCCCAGCATTTT
CAWSVHPTGVNQPQHF
>TRBJ2-5|.|TRBV4-1|.
TGCGCCAGCAGCCAGACTTCAGGTGAAGAGACCCAGTACTTC
CASSQTSGEETQYF
>TRBJ2-3|.|TRBV28|many
TGTGCCAGCAGTTTACCGGCCGATACGCAGTATTTT
CASSLPADTQYF
>TRBJ2-5|TRBD2|TRBV6-1|many
TGTGCCAGCAGTGAAAGGACTAGCGGGGCGATCACCCAGTACTTC
CASSERTSGAITQYF
>TRBJ2-2|.|TRBV5-1|many
TGCGCCAGCAGCTTGGCTATCGGGGAGCTGTTTTTT
CASSLAIGELFF
>TRBJ2-1|.|TRBV9|.
TGTGCCAGCAGCGTAGGGGTGGCAGGCGGGAATGAGCAGTTCTTC
CASSVGVAGGNEQFF
>TRBJ2-6|.|TRBV14|.
TGTGCCAGCAGCAACATAGATCGCCTCTCTGGGGCCAACGTCCTGACTTTC
CASSNIDRLSGANVLTF
>TRBJ2-1|TRBD2|TRBV2|many
TGTGCCAGCAGGCGACTAGCGAGCTCCTACAATGAGCAGTTCTTC
CASRRLASSYNEQFF
>TRBJ2-7|.|TRBV6-1|few
TGTGCCAGCAGTCCAAGCTCCGGGACCCTAAAAACCTACGAGCAGTACTTC
CASSPSSGTLKTYEQYF
>TRBJ2-1|TRBD2|TRBV2|few
TGTGCCAGCAGTGCTAGCGGGGGGGCCGGTGAGCAGTTCTTC
CASSASGGAGEQFF
>TRBJ2-1|.|TRBV6-1|many
TGTGCCATCTGGCCCGCCCGGGGCTCCTACAATGAGCAGTTCTTC
CAIWPARGSYNEQFF
>TRBJ1-1|.|TRBV6-5|many
TGTGCCAGCAGTTACTCGATGGAGAACACTGAAGCTTTCTTT
CASSYSMENTEAFF
>TRBJ2-1|TRBD2|TRBV18|many
TGTGCCAGCTCAACGACTAGCGGGCCTTACAATGAGCAGTTCTTC
CASSTTSGPYNEQFF
>TRBJ1-4|.|TRBV28|.
TGTGCCAGCGGAGGCCCCGCTTCGCTGTTTTTT
CASGGPASLFF
>TRBJ2-5|.|TRBV20-1|.
TGCAGTGCTAGAGACCCCGGGACACCCCAAGAGACCCAGTACTTC
CSARDPGTPQETQYF
>TRBJ1-4|.|TRBV7-9|.
TGTGCCAGCAGCAACGGGGATCTTGAAAAACTGTTTTTT
CASSNGDLEKLFF
>TRBJ1-5|TRBD1|TRBV7-9|many
TGTGCCAGCAGCCCGGGACAGGGTACGAGAAATCAGCCCCAGCATTTT
CASSPGQGTRNQPQHF
>TRBJ2-2|.|TRBV11-2|few
TGTGCCAGCAGCTTACTCCGGACTACTGAACACACCGGGGAGCTGTTTTTT
CASSLLRTTEHTGELFF
>TRBJ2-3|.|TRBV4-1|few
TGCGCCAGCTCCGCTAATGGGGGCCCTCGGGGCGCAGATACGCAGTATTTT
CASSANGGPRGADTQYF
>TRBJ2-7|.|TRBV9|many
TGTGCCAGCAGCGCAGAGGCTAGCGAGACCTACGAGCAGTACTTC
CASSAEASETYEQYF
>TRBJ1-2|.|TRBV13|once
TGTGCCAGCAGCCAGAGTCGCTATGGCTACACCTTC
CASSQSRYGYTF
>TRBJ2-3|.|TRBV12-3/TRBV12-4|few
TGTGCCAGCAGTGCCTGGACATCAAGCACAGATACGCAGTATTTT
CASSAWTSSTDTQYF
>TRBJ1-6|TRBD1|TRBV3-1|few
TGTGCCAGCAGCCGAGAGGGGACAGCCCTTAATAATTCACCCCTCCACTTT
CASSREGTALNNSPLHF
>TRBJ2-5|.|TRBV27|many
TGTGCCAGCAGTTCCCTCCCTTTGTACCAAGAGACCCAGTACTTC
CASSSLPLYQETQYF
>TRBJ2-1|TRBD1|TRBV5-1|many
TGCGCCAGCAGCGTCGGGACAGGGATTACTGAGCAGTTCTTC
CASSVGTGITEQFF
>TRBJ1-2|.|TRBV20-1|.
TGCAGTGCTCCGGGGCAGGGTAGTGGCTACACCTTC
CSAPGQGSGYTF
>TRBJ2-7|.|TRBV2|many
TGTGCCAGCAGTGAAGGGAGCCCTACCCTCCCCTACGAGCAGTACTTC
CASSEGSPTLPYEQYF
>TRBJ2-1|TRBD1|TRBV2|many
TGTGCCAGCAGGGGACAGGGACAGGATCTCAATGAGCAGTTCTTC
CASRGQGQDLNEQFF
>TRBJ2-2|.|TRBV12-3/TRBV12-4|many
TGTGCCAGCAGTTTCATGGGGGGCGCGGGCACCGGGGAGCTGTTTTTT
CASSFMGGAGTGELFF
>TRBJ1-1|.|TRBV2|many
TGTGCCAGCAGGACCACAGGGACGGCGACTGAAGCTTTCTTT
CASRTTGTATEAFF
>TRBJ2-7|TRBD2|TRBV7-9|many
TGTGCCAGCAGCTTAGTTAGCGGGGGAGGCAACGAGCAGTACTTC
CASSLVSGGGNEQYF
>TRBJ2-7|.|TRBV11-2|many
TGTGCCAGCAGCTTAATCATCGGGATCGAGCAGTACTTC
CASSLIIGIEQYF
>TRBJ1-1|.|TRBV28|many
TGTGCCAGCAGTTTAGCAGGGTGGGGAGACACTGAAGCTTTCTTT
CASSLAGWGDTEAFF
>TRBJ1-2|.|TRBV29-1|.
TGCAGCGTTGAGACCAGGGGAGACTATGGCTACACCTTC
CSVETRGDYGYTF
>TRBJ2-1|.|TRBV2|many
TGTGCCAGAGCGCTCGGGGGTTCCTCCTACAATGAGCAGTTCTTC
CARALGGSSYNEQFF
>TRBJ2-7|TRBD1|TRBV9|.
TGTGCCAGCAGCGGGGGACAGGGAAAAGAGGGACTCTACGAGCAGTACTTC
CASSGGQGKEGLYEQYF
>TRBJ2-1|TRBD1|TRBV3-1|many
TGTGCCAGCAGCGACAGGGAGACTGAGCAGTTCTTC
CASSDRETEQFF
>TRBJ2-7|.|TRBV2|many
TGTGCCAGCAGTGGGACTCAGGACAGAGTCCAGTACTTC
CASSGTQDRVQYF
>TRBJ1-1|.|TRBV13|.
TGTGCCAGCAGCTTCGCTTTAAGGCAGACAGGAACGGTGAATGAAGCTTTCTTT
CASSFALRQTGTVNEAFF
>TRBJ2-1|.|TRBV11-3|many
TGTGCCAGCAGCTTAGGCGGGGCTAGCCGGAATGAGCAGTTCTTC
CASSLGGASRNEQFF
>TRBJ2-7|.|TRBV30|many
TGTGCCTGGGGGGCGGAATACGAGCAGTACTTC
CAWGAEYEQYF
>TRBJ2-1|TRBD2|TRBV3-1|.
TGTGCCAGCAGCCCACAAACTAGCGGGAGGGTGTACAATGAGCAGTTCTTC
CASSPQTSGRVYNEQFF
>TRBJ2-1|TRBD2|TRBV7-7|.
TGTGCTAGCAGCTCCTCGGGACTAGTCACTGAGCAGTTCTTC
CASSSSGLVTEQFF
>TRBJ2-7|.|TRBV7-2|few
TGTGCCAGCAGCTTAGCGGGAGGAGTCGAGCAGTACTTC
CASSLAGGVEQYF
>TRBJ2-1|TRBD1|TRBV24-1|.
TGTGCCACCACCTCAGGGGGCAATGAGCAGTTCTTC
CATTSGGNEQFF
>TRBJ1-3|.|TRBV20-1|.
TGCAGTGCTAGACCCCCGACAGGAATGTACTCTGGAAACACCATATATTTT
CSARPPTGMYSGNTIYF
>TRBJ1-2|TRBD1|TRBV6-1|many
TGTGCCAGCAGTCCCTGGACAGGGGGTAACTATGGCTACACCTTC
CASSPWTGGNYGYTF
>TRBJ2-1|TRBD2|TRBV5-1|many
TGCGCCAGCAGCAAGAGAACGCCGGGCGGGAGGGCCGGGAATGAGCAGTTCTTC
CASSKRTPGGRAGNEQFF
>TRBJ2-1|.|TRBV5-1|.
TGCGCCAGCAGCAGCCAAGATCCTAGCAGGGAAAGCTCCTACAATGAGCAGTTCTTC
CASSSQDPSRESSYNEQFF
>TRBJ2-7|.|TRBV27|many
TGTGCCAGCAGTTCAGGGACTCCTTACGAGCAGTACTTC
CASSSGTPYEQYF